The 27 T cell receptor beta chains below were found in one sample sequenced in a study of identical twins. TCRdb passed the 5' RACE reads through MiXCR, listing each CDR3 protein once. The table includes 350,000 to 450,000 distinct CDR3 sequences, approximately 17% detected once. Sequencing input: naive T cells sorted from blood. Source of these receptors: a man aged 45-65 years in good health.

V gene TRBV10-3 combines with J gene TRBJ2-5; 7 bases map to TRBD1. CDR1 is ENHRY, CDR2 SYGVKD, per germline. The CDR3 covers 14 residues. J was trimmed by 1 base and V by 2 bases; bases with no gene match: 1. CDR3 sequence: CAISERTGQETQYF. DNA of the CDR3: TGTGCCATCAGTGAGAGGACAGGCCAAGAGACCCAGTACTTC.

There are many counts of this clonotype. The DNA of the CDR3 is TGCAGCGTTGTTCCAGCGGGAGGGAACGAGCAGTACTTC. Translation gives CSVVPAGGNEQYF. The J gene is TRBJ2-7, the V gene TRBV29-1; 10 nucleotides match TRBD2. V lost 4 bases, J lost 5 bases, and 5 bases stayed unmatched. Germline loops: CDR1 SQVTM, CDR2 ANQGSEA. The CDR3 has 13 residues.

This clonotype was detected a few times. The V call is TRBV20-1, the J call TRBJ2-5; 9 bases map to TRBD2. The trim removed 2 bases at V and 1 base at J, leaving 5 bases unmatched. Germline-derived CDR1 and CDR2 are DFQATT and SNEGSKA (reference sequence). The CDR3 loop spans 15 amino acids. The CDR3 reads CSARPLAGTQETQYF. The DNA for the CDR3 is TGCAGTGCTAGACCTCTAGCGGGGACCCAAGAGACCCAGTACTTC.

Ten or more counts support this clonotype. The rearrangement uses TRBV4-2 and TRBJ2-3; 8 bases are shared with TRBD2. Per the germline V gene, CDR1 is LGHNA and CDR2 is YNFKEQ. The CDR3 has 15 residues. V was clipped by 2 bases and J by 4 bases; unmatched bases: 5. CDR3 in amino acids: CASSQLAGRPDTQYF. DNA for the CDR3: TGTGCCAGCAGCCAACTAGCGGGCCGCCCAGATACGCAGTATTTT.

This clonotype was seen a handful of times. The chain uses TRBV20-1 and TRBJ2-4; TRBD2 matches at 13 bases. The germline CDR1 and CDR2 sequences are DFQATT and SNEGSKA (reference sequence). The trim removed 0 bases at V and 1 base at J, leaving 12 bases unmatched. The CDR3 totals 20 residues. CDR3 region: CSARDVGLAGNEYAKNIQYF. The CDR3 DNA follows: TGCAGTGCTAGAGACGTGGGACTAGCGGGAAATGAATATGCCAAAAACATTCAGTACTTC.

In this sample, this clonotype turned up many times. The chain couples TRBV4-3 to TRBJ1-1; TRBD1 is a possible D gene (5 bases). CDR3 length: 16 amino acids. Germline CDR1 reads LGHNA; CDR2 reads YSLEER. Trimming took off 0 bases at V and 5 bases at J, with 16 bases between the two ends. CDR3 residues: CASSQDTYGGWTEAFF. CDR3 coding DNA: TGCGCCAGCAGCCAAGATACCTACGGGGGGTGGACTGAAGCTTTCTTT.

Concerning this clonotype itself: A read error may be the cause here, since a much bigger clone is one base away. The chain joins TRBV12-3 or TRBV12-4 to TRBJ2-5; a weak D match, TRBD2 (6 bases). The CDR3 is 15 residues long. V was cut by 7 bases and J by 7 bases, with 22 bases left in between. The CDR3 is CASKPLGGVDPTQYF. The CDR3, as DNA: TGTGCCAGCAAGCCACTGGGCGGGGTTGATCCGACCCAGTACTTC.

The chain joins TRBV2 to TRBJ2-5; no firm D call. The germline V and J ends were trimmed by 4 bases and 4 bases, with 13 bases remaining between them. CDR1 and CDR2 from the germline V gene are SNHLY and FYNNEI. This CDR3 contains 14 residues. This chain's CDR3 is CASSGRMGLETQYF. The CDR3 DNA follows: TGTGCCAGCAGTGGACGGATGGGGTTAGAGACCCAGTACTTC.

This clonotype was observed many times. The chain has TRBV5-1 and TRBJ2-7, with D perhaps assigned TRBD1 or TRBD2 (5 bases each). V dropped 0 bases and J dropped 3 bases, with 10 bases sitting between them. The CDR3 runs to 14 residues. Germline lookup yields CDR1 SGHRS and CDR2 YFSETQ. CDR3 in DNA: TGCGCCAGCAGCTTGGACGAGGGGCTCTACGAGCAGTACTTC. This codes for CASSLDEGLYEQYF.

This sequence joins TRBV5-1 and TRBJ1-1; 11 bases map to TRBD1. The V segment lost 4 bases and the J segment 7 bases; nucleotides outside the gene matches: 6. Germline V gene sequence: CDR1 SGHRS, CDR2 YFSETQ. CDR3 length: 14 amino acids. The CDR3 DNA reads as TGCGCCAGCAGCACCGGACAGGGGGCGAATGAAGCTTTCTTT. It specifies CASSTGQGANEAFF.

The chain has TRBV5-1 and TRBJ2-1, with 7 bases matching TRBD2. The CDR3 spans 15 residues. Germline loops: CDR1 SGHRS, CDR2 YFSETQ. V shed 4 bases and J 6 bases; nucleotides not matched to a gene: 10. The chain's CDR3 is CASSVGGLGGNEQFF. The CDR3 nucleotides are TGCGCCAGCAGCGTTGGCGGACTAGGCGGCAATGAGCAGTTCTTC.

The chain links TRBV6-5 to TRBJ2-1; TRBD2 agrees at 10 bases. The V gene end was trimmed by 0 bases and the J gene end by 9 bases; junction bases not matched to a gene: 5. Germline values: CDR1 MNHEY, CDR2 SVGAGI. This CDR3 has 15 residues. The CDR3 DNA reads TGTGCCAGCAGTTACTCGACTAGCGGGCTGGGTGAGCAGTTCTTC. It codes for CASSYSTSGLGEQFF.

This sequence joins TRBV24-1 and TRBJ2-3; D remains unclear. Deletions cut 10 bases from V and 5 bases from J, with 18 bases between. Germline-derived CDR1 and CDR2 are KGHDR and SFDVKD. The CDR3 spans 14 residues. The CDR3 sequence is CATSDELVLDTQYF. CDR3 nucleotides: TGTGCCACGAGCGATGAGCTAGTCTTAGATACGCAGTATTTT.

The genes are TRBV29-1 and TRBJ2-1; maybe TRBD2 (7 bases). The CDR3 has 13 residues. Looked up from germline, CDR1 is SQVTM and CDR2 is ANQGSEA. With 6 bases removed from V and 7 bases from J, the gap between germline ends came to 16 bases. CDR3 residues: CSVPVGGGNEQFF. The CDR3 DNA sequence: TGCAGCGTCCCGGTAGGGGGGGGTAATGAGCAGTTCTTC.

This clonotype was counted between two and nine times. This chain connects TRBV7-9 to TRBJ2-7; D is possibly TRBD1 (6 bases). CDR1 and CDR2 (germline): SEHNR, FQNEAQ (reference sequence). The V end was cut by 7 bases, the J end by 6 bases, with 22 bases between. CDR3 length: 15 residues. CDR3 loop: CASTLPKDSDSEQYF. For the CDR3, the DNA is TGTGCCAGCACCCTACCTAAGGACAGCGACTCCGAGCAGTACTTC.

This clonotype was counted ten times or more. At one boundary the junction diverges from the germline segment, which might be a read error. The chain recombines TRBV28 with TRBJ2-7; D might be TRBD1 (6 bases). Germline V gene data show CDR1 as MDHEN and CDR2 as SYDVKM. There are 11 residues in the CDR3. The CDR3 spells CASSSQGFGWF. The CDR3 nucleotides are TGTGCCAGCAGTTCCCAGGGGTTCGGATGGTTC. Variable domain in full (rest from reference TRBV28 and TRBJ2-7): DVKVTQSSRYLVKRTGEKVFLECVQDMDHENMFWYRQDPGLGLRLIYFSYDVKMKEKGDIPEGYSVSREKKERFSLILESASTNQTSMYLCASSSQGFGWFGPGTRLTVT.

At least ten counts were recorded for this clonotype. The rearrangement uses TRBV4-3 and TRBJ1-6; D unresolved. V was pared by 3 bases and J by 7 bases, with 7 bases between. The CDR3 is 13 amino acids. Germline V gene lookup returns CDR1 LGHNA and CDR2 YSLEER. In DNA, the CDR3 is TGCGCCAGCAGCCAGGCCGAGAATTCACCCCTCCACTTT. It specifies CASSQAENSPLHF.

This clonotype was found many times. This chain joins TRBV4-2 and TRBJ1-1; D is uncertain. V gave up 1 base and J gave up 6 bases, with 6 bases separating them. Germline CDR1 reads LGHNA; CDR2 reads YNFKEQ. The CDR3 contains 12 residues. The DNA for the CDR3 is TGTGCCAGCAGCCAAGCTGGGTCTGAAGCTTTCTTT. It codes for CASSQAGSEAFF.

The table lists this clonotype with a few counts. This rearrangement joins TRBV30 to TRBJ2-2, with 8 bases that match TRBD1. Germline CDR1 GTSNPN, CDR2 SVGIG (reference sequence). V gave up 4 bases and J gave up 4 bases; unmatched junction bases: 2. CDR3 length: 13 residues. In DNA form, the CDR3 reads TGTGCCTGGACACAGGGGGTCACCGGGGAGCTGTTTTTT. Its protein is CAWTQGVTGELFF.

This clonotype was detected a few times. CDR3 residues: CSVGPSGVRETQYF. CDR3 bases: TGCAGCGTTGGTCCCAGCGGGGTGCGGGAGACCCAGTACTTC. This chain uses TRBV29-1 with TRBJ2-5, with 7 bases aligning to TRBD2. Germline lookup yields CDR1 SQVTM and CDR2 ANQGSEA. The CDR3 spans 14 residues. Losses at the gene ends were 4 bases for V and 5 bases for J; bases not matched to a gene: 10.

This chain links TRBV5-1 with TRBJ2-5; 7 nucleotides align to TRBD1. CDR3 size: 13 residues. The junction had 4 bases not matched to a gene; V was cut back by 5 bases and J by 3 bases. The V gene's germline CDR1 is SGHRS and CDR2 YFSETQ. In DNA form, the CDR3 reads TGCGCCAGCAGGAAGACAGGGAAAGAGACCCAGTACTTC. As protein: CASRKTGKETQYF.

Comment on this clonotype: At one of its ends the junction is not consistent with the germline gene, which may arise from a read error. The rearrangement joins TRBV6-2 or TRBV6-3 to TRBJ1-1; D call uncertain. CDR3 length: 13 amino acids. Germline V CDR1 and CDR2: MNHEY, SVGEGT. The CDR3 spells CASSLGVYTEAFF. In DNA form, the CDR3 reads TGTGCCAGCAGCTTAGGCGTGTACACCGAAGCTTTCTTT.

The chain is built from TRBV6-2 or TRBV6-3 and TRBJ2-2, with D perhaps matching TRBD2 (6 bases). V gave up 1 base and J gave up 1 base, with 7 bases separating them. The CDR3 covers 15 residues. Germline V gene lookup returns CDR1 MNHEY and CDR2 SVGEGT. This CDR3 is CASSYFSGNTGELFF. CDR3 in DNA: TGTGCCAGCAGTTACTTTAGCGGGAACACCGGGGAGCTGTTTTTT.

V gene TRBV3-1 combines with J gene TRBJ2-3, with D possibly being TRBD1 (5 bases). V lost 3 bases and J 1 base, leaving 11 bases between the germline ends. There are 15 residues in the CDR3. CDR1 LGHDT and CDR2 YNNKEL come from the germline V gene (reference sequence). The CDR3 region has the DNA TGTGCCAGCAGCCACCGTAGACAGCGCACAGATACGCAGTATTTT. Protein product: CASSHRRQRTDTQYF.

The V and J genes are TRBV4-3 and TRBJ2-1; TRBD2 agrees at 9 bases. The CDR3 extends over 15 amino acids. Per the germline V gene, CDR1 is LGHNA and CDR2 is YSLEER. V was clipped by 4 bases and J by 8 bases; unmatched bases: 9. The CDR3 nucleotides are TGCGCCAGCAGCCTGGAGGGCGGGGGGGTGGATGAGCAGTTCTTC. This sequence encodes CASSLEGGGVDEQFF.

Many counts were recorded for this clonotype. The V gene is TRBV5-1, the J gene TRBJ2-1; TRBD1 agrees at 9 bases. CDR3 length: 15 residues. Losses at the gene ends were 0 bases for V and 8 bases for J; bases not matched to a gene: 6. CDR1 is SGHRS, CDR2 YFSETQ, per germline. DNA for the CDR3: TGCGCCAGCAGCTTGGAGGGACAGGGCGTGGATGAGCAGTTCTTC. Its protein product is CASSLEGQGVDEQFF.

The chain couples TRBV7-9 to TRBJ1-4; no clear D. The CDR3 covers 12 residues. Looked up from germline, CDR1 is SEHNR and CDR2 is FQNEAQ (reference sequence). The germline V and J ends were trimmed by 2 bases and 10 bases, with 8 bases remaining between them. The CDR3 here is CASSLPDGKLFF. Here the CDR3 DNA reads TGTGCCAGCAGCTTACCGGACGGAAAACTGTTTTTT.